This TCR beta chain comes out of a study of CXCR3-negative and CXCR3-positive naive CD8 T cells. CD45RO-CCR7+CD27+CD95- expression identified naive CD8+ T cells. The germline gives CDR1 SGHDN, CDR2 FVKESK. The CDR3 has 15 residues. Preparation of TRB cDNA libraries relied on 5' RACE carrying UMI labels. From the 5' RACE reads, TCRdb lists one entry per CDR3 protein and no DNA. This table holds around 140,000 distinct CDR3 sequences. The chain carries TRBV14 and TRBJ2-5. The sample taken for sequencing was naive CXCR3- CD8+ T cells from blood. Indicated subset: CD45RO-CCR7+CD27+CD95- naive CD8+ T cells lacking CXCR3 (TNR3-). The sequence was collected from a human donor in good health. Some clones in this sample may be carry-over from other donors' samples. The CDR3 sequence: CASSHEDRLWETQYF.